A selection of T cell receptor beta chains follows, all from one sample in a study of early T cells in non-severe SARS-CoV-2 infection. TCRdb used MiXCR to reprocess the 5' RACE reads, holding one entry per CDR3 protein. This sample yields approximately 35,000 distinct CDR3 sequences, of which approximately 6% are seen a single time; about an eighth belongs to the top ten. Sequenced: whole blood. The receptors were gathered from an adult who was a healthcare worker with PCR-confirmed SARS-CoV-2 infection or an uninfected control (not recorded which). CDR3s include the opening cysteine and the closing phenylalanine or tryptophan. The D gene is left open where the match is weak. Rows may omit the clone size; those that give it use once, few, many or a size class.

j_gene: TRBJ2-3; abundance: many; v_gene: TRBV7-3; d_gene: -; CDR3aa: CASSLDTDTQYF; CDR3nt: TGTGCCAGCAGCCTCGACACAGATACGCAGTATTTT
j_gene: TRBJ1-1; abundance: many; v_gene: TRBV27; d_gene: -; CDR3aa: CASTDLNTEAFF; CDR3nt: TGTGCCAGCACTGATTTAAACACTGAAGCTTTCTTT
j_gene: TRBJ2-2; abundance: -; v_gene: TRBV2; d_gene: -; CDR3aa: CASRTGELFF; CDR3nt: TGTGCCAGCAGGACCGGGGAGCTGTTTTTT
j_gene: TRBJ1-4; abundance: many; v_gene: TRBV20-1; d_gene: -; CDR3aa: CSAFTGTTNEKLFF; CDR3nt: TGCAGTGCTTTCACAGGGACAACTAATGAAAAACTGTTTTTT
j_gene: TRBJ1-1; abundance: -; v_gene: TRBV19; d_gene: TRBD1; CDR3aa: CASTPRAGGHTEAFF; CDR3nt: TGTGCCAGTACCCCAAGGGCAGGGGGCCACACTGAAGCTTTCTTT
j_gene: TRBJ2-7; abundance: many; v_gene: TRBV20-1; d_gene: -; CDR3aa: CSAMRGRTYEQYF; CDR3nt: TGCAGTGCGATGCGGGGGCGAACCTACGAGCAGTACTTC
j_gene: TRBJ2-7; abundance: many; v_gene: TRBV5-6; d_gene: -; CDR3aa: CASSLLGEQYF; CDR3nt: TGTGCCAGCAGCTTGCTGGGCGAGCAGTACTTC
j_gene: TRBJ2-7; abundance: many; v_gene: TRBV4-3; d_gene: -; CDR3aa: CASSQEARGSYEQYF; CDR3nt: TGCGCCAGCAGCCAAGAGGCCCGGGGTTCCTACGAGCAGTACTTC
j_gene: TRBJ2-2; abundance: many; v_gene: TRBV9; d_gene: -; CDR3aa: CASRKETGELFF; CDR3nt: TGTGCCAGCAGGAAAGAAACCGGGGAGCTGTTTTTT
j_gene: TRBJ2-1; abundance: many; v_gene: TRBV7-9; d_gene: -; CDR3aa: CASEDESTGTQFF; CDR3nt: TGTGCCAGCGAGGACGAGTCCACAGGAACACAGTTCTTC
j_gene: TRBJ2-1; abundance: many; v_gene: TRBV19; d_gene: -; CDR3aa: CASSIEGGYEQFF; CDR3nt: TGTGCCAGTAGTATAGAAGGAGGGTATGAGCAGTTCTTC
j_gene: TRBJ2-2; abundance: many; v_gene: TRBV19; d_gene: TRBD1; CDR3aa: CASSILGQGAGELFF; CDR3nt: TGTGCCAGTAGTATCCTAGGGCAGGGGGCCGGGGAGCTGTTTTTT
j_gene: TRBJ2-3; abundance: many; v_gene: TRBV11-2; d_gene: TRBD1; CDR3aa: CASSPRTGSTDTQYF; CDR3nt: TGTGCCAGCAGCCCCCGGACAGGCAGCACAGATACGCAGTATTTT
j_gene: TRBJ2-3; abundance: many; v_gene: TRBV6-6; d_gene: TRBD1; CDR3aa: CASKDRGSTDTQYF; CDR3nt: TGTGCCAGCAAGGACAGGGGCTCCACAGATACGCAGTATTTT
j_gene: TRBJ2-1; abundance: -; v_gene: TRBV10-2; d_gene: TRBD1; CDR3aa: CAGERREGTGDNEQFF; CDR3nt: TGCGCAGGGGAGCGGCGGGAAGGGACAGGGGACAATGAGCAGTTCTTC
j_gene: TRBJ2-6; abundance: few; v_gene: TRBV6-1; d_gene: -; CDR3aa: CASSDKGTGANVLTF; CDR3nt: TGTGCCAGCAGTGACAAGGGAACTGGGGCCAACGTCCTGACTTTC
j_gene: TRBJ1-2; abundance: many; v_gene: TRBV29-1; d_gene: -; CDR3aa: CSALPGGSYGYTF; CDR3nt: TGCAGCGCCCTCCCGGGGGGATCCTATGGCTACACCTTC
j_gene: TRBJ2-7; abundance: many; v_gene: TRBV28; d_gene: -; CDR3aa: CASSLDWHEQYF; CDR3nt: TGTGCCAGCAGTTTAGATTGGCACGAGCAGTACTTC
j_gene: TRBJ1-3; abundance: many; v_gene: TRBV11-2; d_gene: -; CDR3aa: CASSRWMGTDTIYF; CDR3nt: TGTGCCAGCAGCCGTTGGATGGGGACTGACACCATATATTTT
j_gene: TRBJ2-7; abundance: many; v_gene: TRBV7-2; d_gene: -; CDR3aa: CASSYGRAYEQYF; CDR3nt: TGTGCCAGCAGCTACGGACGAGCCTACGAGCAGTACTTC
j_gene: TRBJ2-7; abundance: few; v_gene: TRBV20-1; d_gene: TRBD1; CDR3aa: CSVDDRVLSYEQYF; CDR3nt: TGCAGTGTGGACGACAGGGTTCTATCCTACGAGCAGTACTTC
j_gene: TRBJ1-2; abundance: many; v_gene: TRBV3-1; d_gene: -; CDR3aa: CASSQEGGYTF; CDR3nt: TGTGCCAGCAGCCAAGAGGGCGGCTACACCTTC
j_gene: TRBJ1-1; abundance: many; v_gene: TRBV11-2; d_gene: -; CDR3aa: CASSLHLSNTEAFF; CDR3nt: TGTGCCAGCAGCTTACATTTATCGAACACTGAAGCTTTCTTT
j_gene: TRBJ2-4; abundance: many; v_gene: TRBV7-2; d_gene: TRBD1; CDR3aa: CASSSPNRGYIQYF; CDR3nt: TGTGCCAGCAGCTCTCCTAACAGGGGGTACATTCAGTACTTC
j_gene: TRBJ2-1; abundance: few; v_gene: TRBV4-1; d_gene: TRBD1; CDR3aa: CASSQVSAGGNYNEQFF; CDR3nt: TGCGCCAGCAGCCAAGTTTCGGCAGGGGGAAACTACAATGAGCAGTTCTTC
j_gene: TRBJ2-7; abundance: many; v_gene: TRBV27; d_gene: -; CDR3aa: CASSLRSGTDEQYF; CDR3nt: TGTGCCAGCAGTTTACGTTCAGGGACCGACGAGCAGTACTTC
j_gene: TRBJ2-3; abundance: -; v_gene: TRBV29-1; d_gene: TRBD2; CDR3aa: CSVGDPGGVTRVPQYF; CDR3nt: TGCAGCGTTGGGGATCCCGGGGGGGTTACTAGGGTGCCGCAGTATTTT
j_gene: TRBJ2-7; abundance: many; v_gene: TRBV7-9; d_gene: TRBD1; CDR3aa: CASSSTDRGLYEQYF; CDR3nt: TGTGCCAGCAGCTCGACCGACAGGGGCCTATACGAGCAGTACTTC
j_gene: TRBJ1-1; abundance: many; v_gene: TRBV6-5; d_gene: -; CDR3aa: CASSYLGDTEAFF; CDR3nt: TGTGCCAGCAGTTACTTAGGGGACACTGAAGCTTTCTTT
j_gene: TRBJ2-3; abundance: many; v_gene: TRBV27; d_gene: TRBD2; CDR3aa: CASRARGYSSTDTQYF; CDR3nt: TGTGCCAGCAGAGCGCGGGGGTATTCTAGCACAGATACGCAGTATTTT
j_gene: TRBJ2-3; abundance: many; v_gene: TRBV6-5; d_gene: -; CDR3aa: CASSHTRGTDTQYF; CDR3nt: TGTGCCAGCAGTCACACGCGGGGCACAGATACGCAGTATTTT
j_gene: TRBJ1-2; abundance: many; v_gene: TRBV5-1; d_gene: -; CDR3aa: CASSSQAHNGYTF; CDR3nt: TGCGCCAGCAGCTCACAGGCTCATAATGGCTACACCTTC
j_gene: TRBJ1-1; abundance: many; v_gene: TRBV5-6; d_gene: -; CDR3aa: CASSFDRVGTEAFF; CDR3nt: TGTGCCAGCAGCTTTGATAGGGTGGGCACTGAAGCTTTCTTT
j_gene: TRBJ1-2; abundance: few; v_gene: TRBV5-1; d_gene: TRBD1; CDR3aa: CASSRTGAGGYTF; CDR3nt: TGCGCCAGCAGCAGAACAGGGGCGGGCGGCTACACCTTC
j_gene: TRBJ1-4; abundance: few; v_gene: TRBV4-2; d_gene: TRBD1; CDR3aa: CASSSDRGLGEKLFF; CDR3nt: TGTGCCAGCAGCAGTGACAGGGGTCTCGGTGAAAAACTGTTTTTT
j_gene: TRBJ2-7; abundance: many; v_gene: TRBV4-3; d_gene: TRBD1; CDR3aa: CASSQVGQAQGEQYF; CDR3nt: TGCGCCAGCAGTCAAGTGGGACAGGCGCAAGGCGAGCAGTACTTC
j_gene: TRBJ1-5; abundance: many; v_gene: TRBV5-8; d_gene: -; CDR3aa: CANSPDKGLNQPQHF; CDR3nt: TGTGCCAACAGCCCGGACAAGGGCCTTAATCAGCCCCAGCATTTT
j_gene: TRBJ1-2; abundance: many; v_gene: TRBV28; d_gene: TRBD1; CDR3aa: CASSLRDQPAQGVYGYTF; CDR3nt: TGTGCCAGCAGTTTAAGGGACCAGCCGGCACAGGGGGTCTATGGCTACACCTTC
j_gene: TRBJ1-1; abundance: once; v_gene: TRBV14; d_gene: -; CDR3aa: CASSQGGWTEAFF; CDR3nt: TGTGCCAGCAGCCAGGGCGGCTGGACTGAAGCTTTCTTT
j_gene: TRBJ2-5; abundance: many; v_gene: TRBV27; d_gene: -; CDR3aa: CASRERAGMGQAGETQYF; CDR3nt: TGTGCCAGCAGAGAAAGAGCAGGGATGGGTCAGGCCGGGGAGACCCAGTACTTC
j_gene: TRBJ2-4; abundance: many; v_gene: TRBV20-1; d_gene: -; CDR3aa: CSAAMAGTLAKNIQYF; CDR3nt: TGCAGTGCTGCCATGGCAGGGACCCTAGCCAAAAACATTCAGTACTTC
j_gene: TRBJ2-3; abundance: many; v_gene: TRBV19; d_gene: -; CDR3aa: CASQPPGTHTDTQYF; CDR3nt: TGTGCCAGTCAACCTCCCGGGACACATACAGATACGCAGTATTTT
j_gene: TRBJ2-6; abundance: many; v_gene: TRBV5-4; d_gene: -; CDR3aa: CASSLDTSGANVLTF; CDR3nt: TGTGCCAGCAGCTTGGATACCTCTGGGGCCAACGTCCTGACTTTC
j_gene: TRBJ2-1; abundance: many; v_gene: TRBV11-2; d_gene: -; CDR3aa: CASSLVGWVNEQFF; CDR3nt: TGTGCCAGCAGCTTAGTGGGGTGGGTAAATGAGCAGTTCTTC
j_gene: TRBJ2-1; abundance: once; v_gene: TRBV4-3; d_gene: TRBD2; CDR3aa: CASSQDYQGLVYNEQFF; CDR3nt: TGCGCCAGCAGCCAAGATTATCAGGGACTAGTCTACAATGAGCAGTTCTTC
j_gene: TRBJ1-1; abundance: few; v_gene: TRBV20-1; d_gene: TRBD1; CDR3aa: CSARGGGLDTEAFF; CDR3nt: TGCAGTGCTAGGGGAGGGGGCCTGGACACTGAAGCTTTCTTT
j_gene: TRBJ2-3; abundance: few; v_gene: TRBV11-2; d_gene: TRBD2; CDR3aa: CASSPEGLAGGHDTQYF; CDR3nt: TGTGCCAGCAGCCCAGAGGGACTAGCGGGGGGGCACGATACGCAGTATTTT
j_gene: TRBJ2-1; abundance: many; v_gene: TRBV30; d_gene: TRBD2; CDR3aa: CAWSALGGGAMSSYNEQFF; CDR3nt: TGTGCCTGGAGTGCCCTTGGCGGGGGGGCGATGAGCTCCTACAATGAGCAGTTCTTC
j_gene: TRBJ2-5; abundance: many; v_gene: TRBV12-3/TRBV12-4; d_gene: -; CDR3aa: CASSEETGLGGQETQYF; CDR3nt: TGTGCCAGCAGCGAGGAAACTGGCTTAGGCGGCCAAGAGACCCAGTACTTC
j_gene: TRBJ2-7; abundance: many; v_gene: TRBV20-1; d_gene: -; CDR3aa: CSAPRGRDWEQYF; CDR3nt: TGCAGTGCTCCCCGGGGTAGAGACTGGGAGCAGTACTTC
j_gene: TRBJ2-5; abundance: many; v_gene: TRBV12-3/TRBV12-4; d_gene: -; CDR3aa: CASSPTGPSETQYF; CDR3nt: TGTGCCAGCAGTCCAACAGGGCCTAGCGAGACCCAGTACTTC
j_gene: TRBJ2-7; abundance: -; v_gene: TRBV12-3/TRBV12-4; d_gene: -; CDR3aa: CASSLGAYEQYF; CDR3nt: TGTGCCAGCAGTTTAGGGGCATACGAGCAGTACTTC
j_gene: TRBJ2-7; abundance: -; v_gene: TRBV10-3; d_gene: TRBD2; CDR3aa: CAISESGLAGAISYEQYF; CDR3nt: TGTGCCATCAGTGAGTCTGGACTAGCGGGGGCTATCTCCTACGAGCAGTACTTC
j_gene: TRBJ2-7; abundance: -; v_gene: TRBV20-1; d_gene: TRBD1; CDR3aa: CSARESPQGQPPYEQYF; CDR3nt: TGCAGTGCTAGAGAGAGCCCGCAGGGACAGCCGCCCTACGAGCAGTACTTC
j_gene: TRBJ2-7; abundance: many; v_gene: TRBV7-2; d_gene: TRBD1; CDR3aa: CASSPGQGEIRKQYF; CDR3nt: TGTGCCAGCAGCCCCGGACAGGGGGAAATTAGAAAGCAGTACTTC
j_gene: TRBJ2-7; abundance: many; v_gene: TRBV6-2/TRBV6-3; d_gene: TRBD1; CDR3aa: CASRSGQGKGYEQYF; CDR3nt: TGTGCCAGCAGATCCGGACAGGGGAAGGGCTACGAGCAGTACTTC
j_gene: TRBJ1-4; abundance: many; v_gene: TRBV12-3/TRBV12-4; d_gene: -; CDR3aa: CASIDEGGDEKLFF; CDR3nt: TGTGCCAGCATAGACGAGGGGGGAGATGAAAAACTGTTTTTT
j_gene: TRBJ1-1; abundance: many; v_gene: TRBV6-5; d_gene: TRBD1; CDR3aa: CASSYSGQGFTEAFF; CDR3nt: TGTGCCAGCAGTTACAGCGGACAGGGATTCACTGAAGCTTTCTTT
j_gene: TRBJ1-2; abundance: few; v_gene: TRBV4-1; d_gene: TRBD1; CDR3aa: CASSQDGWGQGSDGYTF; CDR3nt: TGCGCCAGCAGCCAAGACGGGTGGGGACAGGGGTCGGATGGCTACACCTTC
j_gene: TRBJ1-2; abundance: many; v_gene: TRBV10-3; d_gene: -; CDR3aa: CAISESPYGYTF; CDR3nt: TGTGCCATCAGTGAGTCCCCTTATGGCTACACCTTC